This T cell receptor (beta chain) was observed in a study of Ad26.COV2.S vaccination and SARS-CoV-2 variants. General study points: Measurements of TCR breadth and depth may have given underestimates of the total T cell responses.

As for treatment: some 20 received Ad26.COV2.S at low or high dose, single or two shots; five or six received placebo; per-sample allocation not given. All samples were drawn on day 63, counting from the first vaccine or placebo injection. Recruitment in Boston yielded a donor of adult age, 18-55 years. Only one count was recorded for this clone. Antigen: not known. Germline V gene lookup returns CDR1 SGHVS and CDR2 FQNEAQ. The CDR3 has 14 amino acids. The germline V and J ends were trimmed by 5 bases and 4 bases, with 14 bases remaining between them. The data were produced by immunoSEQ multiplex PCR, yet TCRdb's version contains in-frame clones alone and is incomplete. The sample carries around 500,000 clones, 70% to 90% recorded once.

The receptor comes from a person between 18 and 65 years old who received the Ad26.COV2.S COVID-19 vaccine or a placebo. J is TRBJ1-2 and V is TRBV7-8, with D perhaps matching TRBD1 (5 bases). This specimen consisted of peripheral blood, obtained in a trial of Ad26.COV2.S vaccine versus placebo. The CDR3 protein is CASSTHGTVYGYTF. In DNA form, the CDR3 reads TGTGCCAGCAGCACACACGGGACGGTCTATGGCTACACCTTC.